The clone carrying this T cell receptor (beta chain) was found many times. The data originate from a study of T-cell reconstitution after alpha-beta-depleted transplantation in children. Molecular barcoding with unique molecular identifiers was used for the TCRbeta library. From the PCR reads, TCRdb called clonotypes with MiXCR, one entry per CDR3 protein. The sample holds 170,000 or so distinct CDR3 sequences; about 6.4% are singletons and the top ten take around 3%. Germline trimming cut 4 bases from V and 1 base from J; bases unmatched to any gene: 5. The CDR3 length is 15 residues. CDR1 is MNHEY, CDR2 SVGAGI, per germline.

The source of this sequence is a human donor who donated a stem cell graft to a child with Wiskott-Aldrich syndrome. Sequences were derived from PBMCs from the stem cell graft donor, sampled from the stem cell graft. The V and J genes are TRBV6-5 and TRBJ2-3, with 7 bases that match TRBD2. This chain's CDR3 is CASSLRGEGTDTQYF. Written as DNA, the CDR3 is TGTGCCAGCAGTTTACGGGGGGAGGGCACAGATACGCAGTATTTT.